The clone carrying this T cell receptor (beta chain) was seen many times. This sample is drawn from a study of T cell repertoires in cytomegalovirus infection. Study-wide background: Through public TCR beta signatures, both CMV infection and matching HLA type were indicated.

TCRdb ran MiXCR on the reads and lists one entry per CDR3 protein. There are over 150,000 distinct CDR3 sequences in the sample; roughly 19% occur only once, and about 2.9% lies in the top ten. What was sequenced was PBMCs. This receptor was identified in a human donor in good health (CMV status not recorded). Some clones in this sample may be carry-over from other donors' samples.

CDR3 sequence (DNA): TGTGCCAGCAGCTTAGGCGGGCGGTGGGGGGATGAGCAGTTCTTC. Amino acids: CASSLGGRWGDEQFF. The chain employs TRBV11-2 and TRBJ2-1; TRBD2 is a possible D gene (6 bases). From germline, CDR1 is SGHAT and CDR2 FQNNGV. The V end was cut by 1 base, the J end by 8 bases, with 15 bases between. The CDR3 consists of 15 residues. The full variable domain, its missing parts supplied by reference TRBV11-2 and TRBJ2-1, is EAGVAQSPRYKIIEKRQSVAFWCNPISGHATLYWYQQILGQGPKLLIQFQNNGVVDDSQLPKDRFSAERLKGVDSTLKIQPAKLEDSAVYLCASSLGGRWGDEQFFGPGTRLTVL.